These T cell receptor beta chains were read from a single sample in a study of blood T cells in healthy people across ages. TCRdb independently ran MiXCR on the 5' RACE reads; one entry per CDR3 protein. The sample lists about 730,000 distinct CDR3 sequences, about 42% seen once, with 20% in the top ten. The sequencing input was blood. All receptors come from a woman aged 60-75 years in good health. Each CDR3 is given with its conserved first and last residue. The D gene is left open where the match is weak. Clone size is stated in some rows and not others, as once, few, many or a class when expanded.

CDR3 DNA,CDR3 protein,CDR3 length,clone size,V gene,J gene,D gene
TGTGCCAGCAGCCCCGGGACAGGGGGCGTCTACGAGCAGTACTTC,CASSPGTGGVYEQYF,15,few,TRBV3-1,TRBJ2-7,TRBD1
TGCAGCGCGACTAGCGGGACCAACGAGCAGTACTTC,CSATSGTNEQYF,12,-,TRBV29-1,TRBJ2-7,TRBD2
TGTGCCAGCTCAGGGGGTCTAGGCAATCAGCCCCAGCATTTT,CASSGGLGNQPQHF,14,few,TRBV12-3/TRBV12-4,TRBJ1-5,TRBD1
TGTGCCAGCAGTTTATTAGCCGAGGCTTACAATGAGCAGTTCTTC,CASSLLAEAYNEQFF,15,few,TRBV28,TRBJ2-1,-
TGCAGTGCTCCGACAGGGGGCTTGAGTGGGACCCAGTACTTC,CSAPTGGLSGTQYF,14,-,TRBV20-1,TRBJ2-5,TRBD1
TGTGCCAGCAGCTTGGTGCACTCCTACAATGAGCAGTTCTTC,CASSLVHSYNEQFF,14,many,TRBV7-2,TRBJ2-1,-
TGTGCCAGCAGGGTCAGGGGTTCTGAAGCTTTCTTT,CASRVRGSEAFF,12,-,TRBV28,TRBJ1-1,-
TGTGCCAGCAGTTACTCAGCGGGGGGCCCTCAGGAAGAGACCCAGTACTTC,CASSYSAGGPQEETQYF,17,-,TRBV6-6,TRBJ2-5,TRBD2
TGTGCCAGCAGTGGGCAGGGGGCTGGGGAGACCCAGTACTTC,CASSGQGAGETQYF,14,-,TRBV2,TRBJ2-5,TRBD1
TGTGCCAGCAGCACCAAACAGGGGACTGAGCAGTACTTC,CASSTKQGTEQYF,13,few,TRBV7-3,TRBJ2-7,-
TGCAGTGCTAGACTAGTGGGCTATGAGCAGTTCTTC,CSARLVGYEQFF,12,few,TRBV20-1,TRBJ2-1,-
TGTGCCAGCAGCGCCGGGACAAACTCCTATAATTCACCCCTCCACTTT,CASSAGTNSYNSPLHF,16,-,TRBV9,TRBJ1-6,-
TGCAGTGCTAGAGATGCACAGGGGGCTTCGGATCAGCCCCAGCATTTT,CSARDAQGASDQPQHF,16,few,TRBV20-1,TRBJ1-5,TRBD1
TGCAGCGCCGGGAGACTAGCAACTGAGCAGTTCTTC,CSAGRLATEQFF,12,few,TRBV29-1,TRBJ2-1,TRBD2
TGCGCCAGCAGCTTGCAGGGAACGGCCCAGCTCGAGCAGTACTTC,CASSLQGTAQLEQYF,15,-,TRBV5-1,TRBJ2-7,-
TGTGCCAGCAGCACCATTGGGGGCACAGATACGCAGTATTTT,CASSTIGGTDTQYF,14,-,TRBV9,TRBJ2-3,-
TGTGCCAGCAGCCAGAGGTCAGAAAATCAGCCCCAGCATTTT,CASSQRSENQPQHF,14,-,TRBV14,TRBJ1-5,-
TGCAGTGCTAGAAAAGACAGAAATAGCAATCAGCCCCAGCATTTT,CSARKDRNSNQPQHF,15,-,TRBV20-1,TRBJ1-5,-